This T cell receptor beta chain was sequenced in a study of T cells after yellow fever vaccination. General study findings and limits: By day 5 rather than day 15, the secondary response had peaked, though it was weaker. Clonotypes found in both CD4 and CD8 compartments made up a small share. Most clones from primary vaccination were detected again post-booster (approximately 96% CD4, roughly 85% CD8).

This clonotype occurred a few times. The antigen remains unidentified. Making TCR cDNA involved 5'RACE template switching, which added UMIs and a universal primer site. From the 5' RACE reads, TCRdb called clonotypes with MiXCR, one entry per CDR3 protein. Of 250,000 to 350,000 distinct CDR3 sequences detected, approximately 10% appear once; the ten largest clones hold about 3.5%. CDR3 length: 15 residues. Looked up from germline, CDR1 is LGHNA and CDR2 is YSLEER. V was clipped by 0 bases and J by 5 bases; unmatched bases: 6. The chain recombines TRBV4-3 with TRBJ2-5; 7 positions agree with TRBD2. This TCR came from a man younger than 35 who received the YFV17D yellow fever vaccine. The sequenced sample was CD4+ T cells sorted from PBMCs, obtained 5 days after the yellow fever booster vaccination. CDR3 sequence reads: CASSQEPAGVETQYF. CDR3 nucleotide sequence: TGCGCCAGCAGCCAAGAGCCCGCGGGGGTTGAGACCCAGTACTTC.